A single sample gave rise to the 32 T cell receptor beta chains below, sequenced in a study of spatial heterogeneity in lung cancer. Regarding time point: sample taken at primary tumor resection. The sequenced material consisted of unsorted whole RNA from tumor, nontumor lung or frozen PBMC. TCRdb processed the 5' RACE reads anew with MiXCR; each CDR3 protein has one entry. The repertoire includes 9,500 to 12,000 distinct CDR3 sequences, approximately 6.7% of them detected once, and 28% sits in the top ten. The sequences come from PBMCs, collected at surgery. The source is a male donor with early-stage non-small cell lung cancer.

In its sample, this clonotype is medium-sized (0.01 to 0.1%). This beta chain appears as a stray read in a library generated for alpha chains; its size is not informative. DNA for the CDR3: TGTGCCAGCAGTTTAGGTTCGACAGGGGCCTATAAGGTTGAGCAGTACTTC. The encoded protein is CASSLGSTGAYKVEQYF. The chain joins TRBV28 to TRBJ2-7, with 8 positions matching TRBD1. In germline, CDR1 is MDHEN, CDR2 SYDVKM. J gave up 7 bases and V 2 bases, and 16 bases lay outside the gene matches. CDR3 length: 17 amino acids.

The sample holds many counts of this clonotype. This beta chain is a stray read from a library made for alpha chains; its abundance is not meaningful. The V gene is TRBV29-1, the J gene TRBJ1-2, with D maybe TRBD1 (5 bases). Germline assignment: CDR1 SQVTM and CDR2 ANQGSEA. The CDR3 has 11 amino acids. Trimming removed 6 bases at V and 7 bases at J, with 12 bases between. CDR3 amino acids: CSVAQGGGYTF. CDR3 DNA: TGCAGCGTGGCGCAGGGTGGTGGCTACACCTTC.

Sample share makes this clonotype medium-sized (0.01 to 0.1%). This beta chain turned up in a library designed for alpha chains; as an off-target read, its abundance says little. CDR3 protein: CASSRLAGDYNEQFF. For the CDR3, the DNA is TGTGCCAGCAGTCGACTAGCGGGAGACTACAATGAGCAGTTCTTC. The chain couples TRBV6-4 to TRBJ2-1, with 12 bases matching TRBD2. The CDR3 is 15 residues long. The J segment lost 3 bases and the V segment lost 5 bases, leaving 2 bases of the junction unmatched. Germline V gene sequence: CDR1 MRHNA, CDR2 SNTAGT.

This clonotype was seen only a few times. The library was built for alpha chains, so this beta chain is an off-target read and its size means little. The chain couples TRBV6-4 to TRBJ2-3; D may match TRBD1 or TRBD2 (5 bases each). Germline V gives CDR1 MRHNA, CDR2 SNTAGT. The CDR3 has 15 residues. V lost 4 bases and J 0 bases, leaving 11 bases between the germline ends. This CDR3 is CASSAGDGSTDTQYF. Here the CDR3 DNA reads TGTGCCAGCAGTGCTGGGGACGGAAGCACAGATACGCAGTATTTT.

There are many counts of this clonotype. This beta chain came through as a stray read in a library set up for alpha chains, and its size says little. The gene calls are TRBV6-5 and TRBJ2-7; TRBD2 aligns across 12 bases. Germline V CDR1 and CDR2: MNHEY, SVGAGI. The V segment lost 6 bases and the J segment 0 bases; nucleotides outside the gene matches: 3. The CDR3 length is 15 residues. The CDR3 is CASRKTSGSSYEQYF. The DNA of the CDR3 is TGTGCCAGCAGAAAGACTAGCGGGAGCTCCTACGAGCAGTACTTC.

In the case of this clonotype: A library prepared for alpha chains yielded this beta chain as an off-target read; its size is of little meaning. V is TRBV12-3 or TRBV12-4 and J is TRBJ2-2; D is ambiguous. CDR3 size: 15 residues. V dropped 6 bases and J dropped 7 bases, with 18 bases sitting between them. The CDR3 region is CASSAPAVGLGELFF. The CDR3 DNA sequence: TGTGCCAGCAGCGCCCCGGCAGTTGGTCTCGGGGAGCTGTTTTTT.

As concerns this clonotype: This beta chain is an unintended read in a library built for alpha chains; its size means little. The chain is built from TRBV7-9 and TRBJ2-7; 7 bases line up with TRBD2. The CDR3 runs to 14 residues. Germline-derived CDR1 and CDR2 are SEHNR and FQNEAQ (reference sequence). V shed 4 bases, J shed 4 bases, and the junction held 7 bases outside the gene matches. CDR3 DNA sequence: TGTGCCAGCAGCTCCCGGGAGGACGCTTACGAGCAGTACTTC. The encoded protein is CASSSREDAYEQYF. Together with reference TRBV7-9 and TRBJ2-7, the CDR3 gives the full variable domain: DTGVSQNPRHKITKRGQNVTFRCDPISEHNRLYWYRQTLGQGPEFLTYFQNEAQLEKSRLLSDRFSAERPKGSFSTLEIQRTEQGDSAMYLCASSSREDAYEQYFGPGTRLTVT.

Relative to its sample, this clonotype is medium-sized. Since it is a stray read in a library aimed at alpha chains, this beta chain has a size that is not meaningful. The V and J genes are TRBV28 and TRBJ2-1; the match to TRBD2 covers 13 bases. V lost 6 bases, J lost 8 bases, and 7 bases stayed unmatched. The CDR3 totals 15 residues. Looked up from germline, CDR1 is MDHEN and CDR2 is SYDVKM. The CDR3 region is CASRRTSGRNYEQFF. CDR3 in DNA: TGTGCCAGCAGAAGGACTAGCGGGAGAAATTATGAGCAGTTCTTC. Drawing the rest from reference TRBV28 and TRBJ2-1, the complete variable domain is DVKVTQSSRYLVKRTGEKVFLECVQDMDHENMFWYRQDPGLGLRLIYFSYDVKMKEKGDIPEGYSVSREKKERFSLILESASTNQTSMYLCASRRTSGRNYEQFFGPGTRLTVL.

The sample holds many counts of this clonotype. The library was designed around alpha chains, so this beta chain is a stray read whose abundance carries little weight. The chain combines TRBV18 with TRBJ2-3, with 7 positions matching TRBD1. The junction had 4 bases not matched to a gene; V was cut back by 3 bases and J by 1 base. Germline V CDR1 and CDR2: KGHSH, LQKENI. The CDR3 sequence is 15 residues long. DNA for the CDR3: TGTGCCAGCTCACCGACAGGGATTCGCACAGATACGCAGTATTTT. Protein: CASSPTGIRTDTQYF.

This clonotype was counted ten times or more. This beta chain was picked up by a library intended for alpha chains and is off target, so its count carries little meaning. The rearrangement uses TRBV29-1 and TRBJ2-6; possibly TRBD1 for D (6 bases). Germline V gene lookup returns CDR1 SQVTM and CDR2 ANQGSEA. The CDR3 totals 14 residues. Trimming left V 4 bases short and J 0 bases short, with 7 bases between. This chain's CDR3 is CSVGGGSGANVLTF. DNA for the CDR3: TGCAGCGTTGGAGGGGGCTCTGGGGCCAACGTCCTGACTTTC. Complete variable domain (other parts from reference TRBV29-1 and TRBJ2-6): SAVISQKPSRDICQRGTSLTIQCQVDSQVTMMFWYRQQPGQSLTLIATANQGSEATYESGFVIDKFPISRPNLTFSTLTVSNMSPEDSSIYLCSVGGGSGANVLTFGAGSRLTVL.

This clonotype occurred many times. Because this beta chain is a stray read in a library intended to capture alpha chains, its abundance should not be given much weight. V is TRBV29-1 and J is TRBJ2-7, with D perhaps assigned TRBD1 or TRBD2 (5 bases each). CDR3 length: 13 amino acids. Trimming took 3 bases from V and 9 from J, leaving 18 bases between them. From germline, CDR1 is SQVTM and CDR2 ANQGSEA. CDR3 DNA: TGCAGCGTTGACCCAGGGACCCCCGTATGGCAGTACTTC. Its protein is CSVDPGTPVWQYF.

This clonotype was detected many times. For a library built for alpha chains, this beta chain is a stray read; little rests on its size. The chain joins TRBV5-1 to TRBJ1-2; 10 nucleotides match TRBD1. Germline V CDR1 and CDR2: SGHRS, YFSETQ. The J segment lost 8 bases and the V segment lost 5 bases, leaving 6 bases of the junction unmatched. The CDR3 consists of 13 residues. CDR3 DNA sequence: TGCGCCAGCAGAGATCGGGACAGGGGCGGCTACACCTTC. It is translated as CASRDRDRGGYTF.

This clonotype appeared many times. The library was prepared for alpha chains; this beta chain is a stray read, so its frequency means little. The gene calls are TRBV4-1 and TRBJ2-2; D possibly matches TRBD1 or TRBD2 (6 bases each). Trimming pared 2 bases from V and 4 bases from J, leaving 23 bases between. Germline V gene sequence: CDR1 MGHRA, CDR2 YSYEKL. This CDR3 comprises 19 residues. CDR3 bases: TGCGCCAGCAGCCAAAAGGGGTTCCGGGACGGGGGCGTCACCGGGGAGCTGTTTTTT. Its protein product is CASSQKGFRDGGVTGELFF.

There are many counts of this clonotype. In a library made to pick up alpha chains, this beta chain is a stray read with a size that means little. The chain joins TRBV6-1 to TRBJ2-4; 11 bases line up with TRBD2. From germline, CDR1 is MNHNS and CDR2 SASEGT. Trimming cost V 6 bases and J 0 bases; bases outside gene matches: 7. CDR3 size: 17 residues. The CDR3 reads CASSLTSGTLAKNIQYF. CDR3 DNA sequence: TGTGCCAGCAGCCTGACTAGCGGGACACTAGCCAAAAACATTCAGTACTTC.

This clonotype came up a few times. This beta chain was picked up by a library intended for alpha chains and is off target, so its count carries little meaning. CDR3 protein: CASRPRKGELFF. CDR3 nucleotides: TGTGCCAGCCGGCCACGAAAGGGGGAGCTGTTTTTT. The chain links TRBV19 to TRBJ2-2; D uncertain. This CDR3 comprises 12 residues. CDR1 LNHDA and CDR2 SQIVND come from the germline V gene (reference sequence). V was clipped by 9 bases and J by 8 bases, with 13 bases between them.

Many counts were recorded for this clonotype. This beta chain is off target for a library built for alpha chains, so its abundance means little. This chain connects TRBV5-1 to TRBJ2-2; TRBD1 is a possible D gene (6 bases). V was clipped by 0 bases and J by 7 bases, with 13 bases between them. The CDR3 has 15 residues. Germline V CDR1 and CDR2: SGHRS, YFSETQ. The CDR3 bases are TGCGCCAGCAGCTTGGCCAAAGGACAGTTCGGGGAGCTGTTTTTT. Protein sequence: CASSLAKGQFGELFF.

This clonotype was seen ten or more times. As an off-target read in a library built for alpha chains, this beta chain has a frequency of little significance. This chain links TRBV7-2 with TRBJ2-5; 8 bases agree with TRBD2. In germline, CDR1 is SGHTA, CDR2 FQGNSA. The V segment lost 5 bases and the J segment 5 bases; nucleotides outside the gene matches: 13. CDR3 length: 16 residues. Written as DNA, the CDR3 is TGTGCCAGCAGCCCCGCCTCCGGGGGGGCCGGGGAGACCCAGTACTTC. This sequence encodes CASSPASGGAGETQYF.

This clonotype is labeled medium-sized. This beta chain came through as a stray read in a library set up for alpha chains, and its size says little. The chain joins TRBV24-1 to TRBJ2-2; 7 positions match TRBD1. CDR1 is KGHDR and CDR2 is SFDVKD in the germline V gene. This CDR3 spans 14 amino acids. Trimming took 5 bases from V and 3 from J; bases not matched to a gene: 2. For the CDR3, the DNA is TGTGCCACCAGTGGGCAGGGGGACACCGGGGAGCTGTTTTTT. It encodes CATSGQGDTGELFF.

In its sample, this clonotype was seen many times. This beta chain is an unintended read in a library built for alpha chains; its size means little. The CDR3 loop reads CASSLHQMGGRIAFF. The CDR3 DNA reads as TGTGCCAGCAGTTTGCATCAAATGGGGGGTAGAATAGCTTTCTTT. This chain links TRBV28 with TRBJ1-1, with TRBD1 as a possible D gene (5 bases). V was trimmed by 3 bases and J by 10 bases, leaving 21 bases between them. The CDR3 has 15 amino acids. The germline CDR1 and CDR2 sequences are MDHEN and SYDVKM.

Many counts were recorded for this clonotype. Little can be read into the size of this beta chain, an off-target read in a library designed for alpha chains. The genes are TRBV6-5 and TRBJ2-1, with TRBD2 matching over 9 bases. This CDR3 region has 16 residues. Germline V lookup: CDR1 MNHEY, CDR2 SVGAGI. V shed 2 bases, J shed 4 bases, and the junction held 6 bases outside the gene matches. CDR3 residues: CASSYVPSGTYNEQFF. Written as DNA, the CDR3 is TGTGCCAGCAGTTACGTGCCTAGCGGGACGTACAATGAGCAGTTCTTC.

Sample share makes this clonotype medium-sized (0.01 to 0.1%). The library was built for alpha chains, so this beta chain is an off-target read and its size means little. The chain uses TRBV5-1 and TRBJ2-2; D remains ambiguous. Germline V gene sequence: CDR1 SGHRS, CDR2 YFSETQ. This CDR3 spans 17 amino acids. Trimming stripped 6 bases from V and 5 bases from J, with 23 bases between. For the CDR3, the DNA is TGCGCCAGCATCCCCCCTGGATCGTCCCTGGGAACCGGGGAGCTGTTTTTT. This translates into CASIPPGSSLGTGELFF.

Regarding this clonotype: Found in a library prepared for alpha chains, this beta chain is an off-target read, and its abundance has little meaning. V usage is TRBV5-4 and J usage is TRBJ2-2; 9 bases match TRBD2. CDR1 and CDR2 from the germline V gene are SGHNT and YYREEE (reference sequence). After removal of 5 bases from V and 1 base from J, the junction contained 3 bases not matched to a gene. The CDR3 extends over 15 amino acids. Here the CDR3 reads CASSHSGRNTGELFF. The CDR3 DNA follows: TGTGCCAGCAGTCATAGCGGGAGGAACACCGGGGAGCTGTTTTTT. Full variable domain (rest looked up from reference TRBV5-4 and TRBJ2-2): ETGVTQSPTHLIKTRGQQVTLRCSSQSGHNTVSWYQQALGQGPQFIFQYYREEENGRGNFPPRFSGLQFPNYSSELNVNALELDDSALYLCASSHSGRNTGELFFGEGSRLTVL.

Many counts were recorded for this clonotype. This beta chain lies outside the target of a library built for alpha chains; its clone size means little. This chain connects TRBV19 to TRBJ2-6; 8 bases agree with TRBD2. This CDR3 is built from 16 residues. Germline lookup yields CDR1 LNHDA and CDR2 SQIVND (reference sequence). The trim removed 5 bases at V and 3 bases at J, leaving 6 bases unmatched. CDR3 bases: TGTGCCAGTAGTGGGACTAGGATTTTTGGGGCCAACGTCCTGACTTTC. This encodes CASSGTRIFGANVLTF.

This clonotype showed up many times. This beta chain turned up in a library designed for alpha chains; as an off-target read, its abundance says little. This sequence joins TRBV15 and TRBJ2-5; 7 bases are a match to TRBD2. The germline gives CDR1 LNHNV, CDR2 YYDKDF (reference sequence). The CDR3 length is 15 residues. The V gene end was trimmed by 0 bases and the J gene end by 5 bases; junction bases not matched to a gene: 6. The DNA for the CDR3 is TGTGCCACCAGCAGAGAAGGGAGGGGCGCGGAGACCCAGTACTTC. This encodes CATSREGRGAETQYF.

This clonotype was recorded at least ten times. The junction and the germline gene differ at one end; a read error may be behind it. A library made for alpha chains picked up this beta chain off target, so its size means little. The gene calls are TRBV5-5 and TRBJ2-7; D is perhaps TRBD1 (6 bases). Germline CDR1 reads SGHKS; CDR2 reads YYEKEE (reference sequence). The CDR3 has 12 residues. CDR3 coding DNA: TGTGCCAGCAGCTTACAGGGACCGCTCCCCCACTTC. Protein product: CASSLQGPLPHF.

About this clonotype itself: The library was designed around alpha chains, so this beta chain is a stray read whose abundance carries little weight. This chain joins TRBV5-1 and TRBJ1-1, with TRBD1 matching 8 bases. V was clipped by 4 bases and J by 3 bases; unmatched bases: 8. Germline values: CDR1 SGHRS, CDR2 YFSETQ. The CDR3 spans 15 residues. CDR3 protein: CASSSWTGRDTEAFF. DNA of the CDR3: TGCGCCAGCAGCAGCTGGACAGGGCGGGACACTGAAGCTTTCTTT.

Note on this clonotype: For a library built for alpha chains, this beta chain is a stray read; little rests on its size. The chain carries TRBV27 and TRBJ2-1, with 11 bases identical to TRBD2. This CDR3 spans 17 amino acids. The V segment lost 5 bases and the J segment 2 bases; nucleotides outside the gene matches: 8. The germline V gene has CDR1 MNHEY and CDR2 SMNVEV (reference sequence). The CDR3 region has the DNA TGTGCCAGCAGTCCCTTCCCGGGACTAGCGGCCTACAATGAGCAGTTCTTC. Translating gives CASSPFPGLAAYNEQFF.

This clonotype has at least ten counts. Since the library was made to target alpha chains, this beta chain is a stray read and its abundance is not meaningful. The chain recombines TRBV18 with TRBJ2-7; D might be TRBD1 (5 bases). The CDR3 is 14 residues long. Germline-derived CDR1 and CDR2 are KGHSH and LQKENI. V shed 0 bases and J shed 4 bases, with 10 bases lying between them. Here the CDR3 reads CASSPPQGRYEQYF. In DNA form, the CDR3 reads TGTGCCAGCTCACCACCCCAGGGCAGATACGAGCAGTACTTC.

This clonotype was picked up many times. As an off-target read in a library built for alpha chains, this beta chain has a frequency of little significance. This chain connects TRBV9 to TRBJ2-5; 9 nucleotides match TRBD2. Germline V gives CDR1 SGDLS, CDR2 YYNGEE. The length of the CDR3 is 15 residues. Trimming removed 0 bases from V and 4 bases from J; junction bases left unmatched: 4. The CDR3 is CASSVGLAGIETQYF. The CDR3 bases are TGTGCCAGCAGCGTAGGTCTAGCGGGGATAGAGACCCAGTACTTC.

The table lists this clonotype with many counts. Being off target in a library aimed at alpha chains, this beta chain has a size of little meaning. The rearrangement uses TRBV28 and TRBJ2-1; D is unclear. CDR1 is MDHEN and CDR2 is SYDVKM in the germline V gene. Trimming removed 7 bases at V and 8 bases at J, with 9 bases between. The CDR3 totals 11 residues. CDR3: CASKKGDEQFF. The CDR3 DNA follows: TGTGCCAGCAAAAAGGGCGATGAGCAGTTCTTC.

In its sample, this clonotype was seen many times. This beta chain represents an off-target read in a library built for alpha chains; its size is of limited meaning. The chain uses TRBV7-2 and TRBJ2-5, with a possible D match to TRBD1 (6 bases). The ends were cut back, 4 bases at V and 5 bases at J, with 14 bases in the middle. This CDR3 is 14 amino acids long. Looked up from germline, CDR1 is SGHTA and CDR2 is FQGNSA. The CDR3 reads CASSSSQGPETQYF. The CDR3 bases are TGTGCCAGCAGCTCCTCACAGGGACCGGAGACCCAGTACTTC.

In this sample, this clonotype turned up many times. The library was prepared for alpha chains; this beta chain is a stray read, so its frequency means little. The rearrangement uses TRBV4-3 and TRBJ1-1, with 7 bases lining up with TRBD1. V lost 0 bases, J lost 8 bases, and 3 bases stayed unmatched. The CDR3 sequence is 13 residues long. The germline gives CDR1 LGHNA, CDR2 YSLEER. The CDR3 DNA reads TGCGCCAGCAGCCAAGATGGGACAGCGGAAGCTTTCTTT. It is translated as CASSQDGTAEAFF.